The entry below gives a single T cell receptor (beta chain) sequence along with its context. Authors' analysis steps: Using reference gene primer amplification, nucleated cell counts were estimated. Assay: immunoSEQ multiplex PCR; the TCRdb copy retains only in-frame clones and omits some. That table furnishes V, J and clone size, whereas the DNA furnished D and trimming. The sample has fewer than 300,000 clones, 70% to 80% seen once. Germline assignment: CDR1 SGHVS and CDR2 FNYEAQ. The V gene end was trimmed by 5 bases and the J gene end by 6 bases; junction bases not matched to a gene: 7. CDR3 length: 14 residues. The data originate from a study of blood T cell repertoires in COVID-19. The wider study: Samples taken during acute and convalescent COVID-19 were collected in the United States, Italy and Spain. T cells, B-cell-depleted T cells, or PBMCs provided the cDNA or gDNA that served as material.

The specimen sequenced was peripheral blood. The chain carries TRBV7-6 and TRBJ1-1, with TRBD1 matching 9 bases. This clonotype was sampled from a woman older than 75 with acute or convalescent COVID-19. In nucleotides, the CDR3 is TGTGCCAGCAGCCCAACAGGGGGCGCGTCTGAAGCTTTCTTT. Translating it yields CASSPTGGASEAFF.